This passage covers 21 T cell receptor beta chains from one sample sequenced in a study of blood T cell repertoires in COVID-19. Some clones are missing from TCRdb's copy, which holds only in-frame ones; the method was immunoSEQ multiplex PCR. This table has 300,000 to 350,000 clones, 90% appearing once. The sequencing input was peripheral blood. Receptors originate from a woman in her 30s with COVID-19, enrolled during active disease.

The chain is built from TRBV27 and TRBJ2-7; 9 bases fit TRBD2. This CDR3 contains 13 residues. V lost 7 bases, J lost 2 bases, and 3 bases stayed unmatched. The germline gives CDR1 MNHEY, CDR2 SMNVEV (reference sequence). The CDR3 loop is CASKTSGTYEQYF. The CDR3 DNA follows: TGTGCCAGCAAGACTAGCGGTACCTACGAGCAGTACTTC.

The table lists this clone with a count of one. The gene calls are TRBV2 and TRBJ2-1; 11 nucleotides align to TRBD2. V lost 6 bases and J lost 4; bases outside the gene matches: 2. Per the germline V gene, CDR1 is SNHLY and CDR2 is FYNNEI. This CDR3 contains 14 residues. Here the CDR3 DNA reads TGTGCCAGCAGCCGACTAGCGGGGTACAATGAGCAGTTCTTC. It is translated as CASSRLAGYNEQFF.

The chain employs TRBV6-5 and TRBJ2-7; tentatively, D is TRBD1 (6 bases). Germline values: CDR1 MNHEY, CDR2 SVGAGI. This CDR3 contains 15 residues. Trimming shortened V by 6 bases and J by 1 base, and 16 bases separated the two germline ends. The CDR3, as DNA: TGTGCCAGCAGAGGATCGACAGGACGGTCCTACGAGCAGTACTTC. This translates into CASRGSTGRSYEQYF.

The rearrangement uses TRBV6-6 and TRBJ2-5; 13 nucleotides match TRBD2. Germline loops: CDR1 MNHNY, CDR2 SVGAGI (reference sequence). V gave up 7 bases and J gave up 3 bases; unmatched junction bases: 5. CDR3 size: 15 residues. The CDR3 reads CASTRTSGSKETQYF. The CDR3 DNA is TGTGCCAGCACCAGGACTAGCGGGAGTAAAGAGACCCAGTACTTC.

The table lists this clone with a count of one. The rearrangement uses TRBV7-2 and TRBJ2-7, with TRBD2 matching over 13 bases. CDR1 and CDR2 (germline): SGHTA, FQGNSA. The J segment lost 4 bases and the V segment lost 4 bases, leaving 7 bases of the junction unmatched. This CDR3 is built from 16 residues. CDR3 amino acids: CASSSSSTSGRYEQYF. CDR3 nucleotides: TGTGCCAGCAGCTCTTCGTCGACTAGCGGGAGGTACGAGCAGTACTTC.

The chain has TRBV11-2 and TRBJ2-7, with D perhaps TRBD1 (6 bases). This CDR3 is built from 12 residues. The ends were cut back, 1 base at V and 6 bases at J, with 7 bases in the middle. Germline V gene sequence: CDR1 SGHAT, CDR2 FQNNGV. CDR3 region: CASSLGRGEQYF. CDR3 sequence (DNA): TGTGCCAGCAGCTTAGGCAGGGGCGAGCAGTACTTC.

The table lists this clone with a count of one. The rearrangement joins TRBV24-1 to TRBJ2-5, with 8 bases that match TRBD1. Germline trimming cut 4 bases from V and 5 bases from J; bases unmatched to any gene: 8. The CDR3 is 15 residues long. Germline CDR1 KGHDR, CDR2 SFDVKD. CDR3 sequence (DNA): TGTGCCACCAGTGACCCCCGGGACAGGTCGGAGACCCAGTACTTC. Its translation: CATSDPRDRSETQYF.

The chain combines TRBV5-1 with TRBJ2-5; TRBD2 matches 16 bases. This CDR3 region has 17 residues. CDR1 SGHRS and CDR2 YFSETQ come from the germline V gene. The V segment lost 3 bases and the J segment 5 bases; nucleotides outside the gene matches: 7. CDR3 protein: CASSSGLAGGRLETQYF. CDR3 DNA sequence: TGCGCCAGCAGCTCGGGACTAGCGGGAGGGAGGTTGGAGACCCAGTACTTC.

The chain joins TRBV30 to TRBJ1-6; D remains unclear. CDR1 is GTSNPN, CDR2 SVGIG, per germline (reference sequence). The CDR3 sequence is 13 residues long. V lost 4 bases to trimming and J lost 8 bases, with 12 bases between them. The CDR3 bases are TGTGCCTGGAAGGAGAGCGGGGATTCACCCCTCCACTTT. Translating gives CAWKESGDSPLHF.

The chain couples TRBV6-2 or TRBV6-3 to TRBJ2-3; no firm D call. Trimming shortened V by 2 bases and J by 9 bases, and 12 bases separated the two germline ends. Germline V gene data show CDR1 as MNHEY and CDR2 as SVGEGT. This CDR3 has 13 residues. CDR3 amino acids: CASSYGEAVTQYF. For the CDR3, the DNA is TGTGCCAGCAGTTACGGCGAGGCAGTCACGCAGTATTTT.

CDR3 sequence (DNA): TGTGCCAGCAGCCTCCGGGTAGCGGGAGTGGGGGAGACCCAGTACTTC. Protein product: CASSLRVAGVGETQYF. V is TRBV5-4 and J is TRBJ2-5; TRBD2 agrees at 9 bases. Per germline, CDR1 SGHNT and CDR2 YYREEE (reference sequence). This CDR3 has 16 residues. V shed 4 bases, J shed 5 bases, and the junction held 12 bases outside the gene matches.

The chain couples TRBV7-9 to TRBJ2-7; D gene ambiguous. The germline gives CDR1 SEHNR, CDR2 FQNEAQ (reference sequence). The length of the CDR3 is 13 residues. V was clipped by 0 bases and J by 3 bases, with 6 bases between them. Here the CDR3 reads CASSLALLYEQYF. The CDR3 DNA reads TGTGCCAGCAGCTTAGCGTTACTCTACGAGCAGTACTTC. Full variable domain (outside the CDR3, taken from reference TRBV7-9 and TRBJ2-7): DTGVSQNPRHKITKRGQNVTFRCDPISEHNRLYWYRQTLGQGPEFLTYFQNEAQLEKSRLLSDRFSAERPKGSFSTLEIQRTEQGDSAMYLCASSLALLYEQYFGPGTRLTVT.

The genes are TRBV5-6 and TRBJ2-7, with 9 bases fitting TRBD1. J lost 3 bases, V lost 4 bases, and 2 bases had no gene match. There are 13 residues in the CDR3. CDR1 and CDR2 from the germline V gene are SGHDT and YYEEEE. CDR3 region: CASSGGQGYEQYF. In nucleotides, the CDR3 is TGTGCCAGCAGCGGGGGACAGGGCTACGAGCAGTACTTC. Using reference TRBV5-6 and TRBJ2-7 for the parts outside the CDR3, the full variable domain is DAGVTQSPTHLIKTRGQQVTLRCSPKSGHDTVSWYQQALGQGPQFIFQYYEEEERQRGNFPDRFSGHQFPNYSSELNVNALLLGDSALYLCASSGGQGYEQYFGPGTRLTVT.

The V call is TRBV7-2, the J call TRBJ2-3; TRBD1 might be the D (5 bases). The CDR3 is 14 residues long. V gave up 4 bases and J gave up 0 bases, with 8 bases separating them. In germline, CDR1 is SGHTA, CDR2 FQGNSA. CDR3 sequence (DNA): TGTGCCAGCAGCTCGGACACTAGCACAGATACGCAGTATTTT. It translates to CASSSDTSTDTQYF. The whole variable domain, filled in from reference TRBV7-2 and TRBJ2-3, reads GAGVSQSPSNKVTEKGKDVELRCDPISGHTALYWYRQSLGQGLEFLIYFQGNSAPDKSGLPSDRFSAERTGGSVSTLTIQRTQQEDSAVYLCASSSDTSTDTQYFGPGTRLTVL.

The chain uses TRBV27 and TRBJ1-2; 9 nucleotides align to TRBD1. Germline V gene data show CDR1 as MNHEY and CDR2 as SMNVEV (reference sequence). The CDR3 consists of 14 residues. After removal of 4 bases from V and 5 bases from J, the junction contained 5 bases not matched to a gene. In nucleotides, the CDR3 is TGTGCCAGCAGTTGGGGACAGGGATATTATGGCTACACCTTC. It specifies CASSWGQGYYGYTF.

The J gene is TRBJ1-5, the V gene TRBV30, with TRBD1 identical over 11 bases. The CDR3 contains 14 residues. V trimming: 6 bases; J trimming: 4 bases; junction bases outside the gene matches: 5. Germline values: CDR1 GTSNPN, CDR2 SVGIG (reference sequence). The CDR3 protein is CACRGTGGNQPQHF. The CDR3, as DNA: TGTGCCTGTAGAGGGACAGGGGGGAATCAGCCCCAGCATTTT.

The chain employs TRBV5-1 and TRBJ1-6; 7 bases are a match to TRBD1. The CDR3 has 16 residues. Trimming removed 3 bases from V and 7 bases from J; junction bases left unmatched: 10. The germline CDR1 and CDR2 sequences are SGHRS and YFSETQ. As DNA, the CDR3 is TGCGCCAGCAGCTCCGACAGGGTCCTTTCGAATTCACCCCTCCACTTT. Translated: CASSSDRVLSNSPLHF.

The V call is TRBV7-8, the J call TRBJ1-5; 7 nucleotides agree with TRBD1. Looked up from germline, CDR1 is SGHVS and CDR2 is FQNEAQ. After removal of 2 bases from V and 2 bases from J, the junction contained 9 bases not matched to a gene. The CDR3 is 17 amino acids. The CDR3 loop is CASSLNLGGAGNQPQHF. In nucleotides, the CDR3 is TGTGCCAGCAGCTTAAATTTAGGGGGCGCGGGCAATCAGCCCCAGCATTTT.

The count of this clone is one. The V gene is TRBV28, the J gene TRBJ1-4; 7 bases align to TRBD1. CDR1 is MDHEN, CDR2 SYDVKM, per germline. After removal of 1 base from V and 6 bases from J, the junction contained 8 bases not matched to a gene. CDR3 length: 16 residues. CDR3 residues: CASSLLVPGGHEKLFF. CDR3 coding DNA: TGTGCCAGCAGTTTATTAGTCCCAGGGGGGCATGAAAAACTGTTTTTT.

In DNA, the CDR3 is TGTGCCAGCAGTCCGCTAGCGGAAAGCTCCTACAATGAGCAGTTCTTC. Its protein product is CASSPLAESSYNEQFF. The J gene is TRBJ2-1, the V gene TRBV27, with 7 bases identical to TRBD2. Per germline, CDR1 MNHEY and CDR2 SMNVEV (reference sequence). V dropped 5 bases and J dropped 0; count of bases not matched to a gene: 7. The CDR3 totals 16 residues.

This clone came up a few times. The rearrangement uses TRBV10-2 and TRBJ2-5; D not resolved. V shed 2 bases and J shed 2 bases, with 6 bases lying between them. CDR3 length equals 13 residues. Germline CDR1 and CDR2: WSHSY and SAAADI. CDR3: CASSETRQETQYF. The CDR3 DNA reads as TGCGCCAGCAGTGAGACAAGACAAGAGACCCAGTACTTC.